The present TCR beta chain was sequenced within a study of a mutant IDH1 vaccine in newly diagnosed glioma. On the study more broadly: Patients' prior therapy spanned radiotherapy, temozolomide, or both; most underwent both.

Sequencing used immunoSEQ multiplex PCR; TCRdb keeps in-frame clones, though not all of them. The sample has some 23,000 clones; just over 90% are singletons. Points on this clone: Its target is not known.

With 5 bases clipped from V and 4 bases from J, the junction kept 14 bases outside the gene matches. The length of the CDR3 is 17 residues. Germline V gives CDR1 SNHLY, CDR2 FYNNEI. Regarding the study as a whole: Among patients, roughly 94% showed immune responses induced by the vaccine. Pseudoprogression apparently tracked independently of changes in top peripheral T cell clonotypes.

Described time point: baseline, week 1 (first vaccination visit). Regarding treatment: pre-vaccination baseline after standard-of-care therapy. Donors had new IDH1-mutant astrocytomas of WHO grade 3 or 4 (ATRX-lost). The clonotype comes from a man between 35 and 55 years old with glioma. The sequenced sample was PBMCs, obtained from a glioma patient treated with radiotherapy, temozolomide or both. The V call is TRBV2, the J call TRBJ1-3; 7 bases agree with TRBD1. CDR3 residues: CASSRSGTAPGGNTIYF. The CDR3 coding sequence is TGTGCCAGCAGTCGAAGTGGGACAGCCCCTGGAGGAAACACCATATATTTT.